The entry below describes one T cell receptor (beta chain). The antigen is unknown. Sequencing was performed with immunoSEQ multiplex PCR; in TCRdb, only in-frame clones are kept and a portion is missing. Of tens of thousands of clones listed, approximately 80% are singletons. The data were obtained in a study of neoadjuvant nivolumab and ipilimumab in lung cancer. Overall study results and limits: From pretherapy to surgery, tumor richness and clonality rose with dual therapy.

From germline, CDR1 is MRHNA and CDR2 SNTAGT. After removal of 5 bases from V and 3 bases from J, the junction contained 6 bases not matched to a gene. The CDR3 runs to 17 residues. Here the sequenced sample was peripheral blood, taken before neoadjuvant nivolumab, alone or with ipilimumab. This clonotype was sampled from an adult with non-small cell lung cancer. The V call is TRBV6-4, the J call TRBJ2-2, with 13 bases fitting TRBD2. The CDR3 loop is CASSTTSGGADTGELFF. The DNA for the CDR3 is TGTGCCAGCAGTACCACTAGCGGGGGGGCCGACACCGGGGAGCTGTTTTTT.